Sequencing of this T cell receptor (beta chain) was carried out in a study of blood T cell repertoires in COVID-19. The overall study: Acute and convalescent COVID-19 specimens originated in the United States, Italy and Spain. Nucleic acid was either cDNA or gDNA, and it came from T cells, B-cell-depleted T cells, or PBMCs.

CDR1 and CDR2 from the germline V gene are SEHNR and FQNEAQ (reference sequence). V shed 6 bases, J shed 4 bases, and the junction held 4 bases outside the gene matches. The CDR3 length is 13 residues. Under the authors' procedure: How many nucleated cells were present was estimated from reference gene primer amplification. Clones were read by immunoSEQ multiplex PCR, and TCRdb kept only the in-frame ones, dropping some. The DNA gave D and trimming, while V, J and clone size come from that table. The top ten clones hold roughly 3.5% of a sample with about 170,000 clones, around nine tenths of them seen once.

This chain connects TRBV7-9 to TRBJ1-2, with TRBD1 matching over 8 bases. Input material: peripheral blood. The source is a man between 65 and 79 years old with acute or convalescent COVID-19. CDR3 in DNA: TGTGCCAGCAGTAAAACAGGGGGCTATGGCTACACCTTC. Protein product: CASSKTGGYGYTF.